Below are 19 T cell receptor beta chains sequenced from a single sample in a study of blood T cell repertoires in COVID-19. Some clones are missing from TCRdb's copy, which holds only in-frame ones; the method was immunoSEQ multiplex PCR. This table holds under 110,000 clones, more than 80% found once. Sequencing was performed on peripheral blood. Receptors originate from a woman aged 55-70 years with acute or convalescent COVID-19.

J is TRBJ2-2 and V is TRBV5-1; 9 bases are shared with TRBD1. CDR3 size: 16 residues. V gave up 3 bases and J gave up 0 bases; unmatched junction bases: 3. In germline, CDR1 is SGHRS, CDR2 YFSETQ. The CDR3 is CASSSRQGANTGELFF. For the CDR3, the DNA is TGCGCCAGCAGCTCACGACAGGGGGCGAACACCGGGGAGCTGTTTTTT.

The CDR3 reads CASSLVSGQGNYGYTF. The CDR3 coding sequence is TGTGCCAGCAGCTTAGTCTCAGGACAGGGGAACTATGGCTACACCTTC. V usage is TRBV7-2 and J usage is TRBJ1-2; 9 bases line up with TRBD1. V lost 1 base and J lost 2; bases outside the gene matches: 5. The CDR3 consists of 16 residues. Per the germline V gene, CDR1 is SGHTA and CDR2 is FQGNSA.

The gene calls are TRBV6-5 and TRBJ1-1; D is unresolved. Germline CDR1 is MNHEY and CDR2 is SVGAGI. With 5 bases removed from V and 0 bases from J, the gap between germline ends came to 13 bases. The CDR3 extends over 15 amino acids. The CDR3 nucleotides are TGTGCCAGCAGTCCCTGGTTCAGTGTGAACACTGAAGCTTTCTTT. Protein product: CASSPWFSVNTEAFF.

The CDR3 spells CASSPIRTESGNTIYF. In nucleotides, the CDR3 is TGTGCCAGCTCACCAATACGGACAGAGTCTGGAAACACCATATATTTT. V usage is TRBV18 and J usage is TRBJ1-3; a weak D match, TRBD1 (6 bases). Trimming pared 2 bases from V and 1 base from J, leaving 12 bases between. Per germline, CDR1 KGHSH and CDR2 LQKENI. This CDR3 has 16 residues. Full variable domain (rest looked up from reference TRBV18 and TRBJ1-3): NAGVMQNPRHLVRRRGQEARLRCSPMKGHSHVYWYRQLPEEGLKFMVYLQKENIIDESGMPKERFSAEFPKEGPSILRIQQVVRGDSAAYFCASSPIRTESGNTIYFGEGSWLTVV.

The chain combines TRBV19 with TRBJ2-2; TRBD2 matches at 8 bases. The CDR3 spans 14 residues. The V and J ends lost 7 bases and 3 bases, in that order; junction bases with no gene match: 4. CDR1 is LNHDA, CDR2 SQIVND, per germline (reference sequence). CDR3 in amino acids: CASKAGVDTGELFF. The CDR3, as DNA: TGTGCCAGTAAAGCGGGAGTGGACACCGGGGAGCTGTTTTTT.

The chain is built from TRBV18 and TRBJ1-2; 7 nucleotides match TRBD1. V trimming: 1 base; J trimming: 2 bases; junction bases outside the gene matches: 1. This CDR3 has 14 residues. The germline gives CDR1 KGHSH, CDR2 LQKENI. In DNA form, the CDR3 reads TGTGCCAGCTCACCACGGACAGGAAACTATGGCTACACCTTC. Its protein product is CASSPRTGNYGYTF.

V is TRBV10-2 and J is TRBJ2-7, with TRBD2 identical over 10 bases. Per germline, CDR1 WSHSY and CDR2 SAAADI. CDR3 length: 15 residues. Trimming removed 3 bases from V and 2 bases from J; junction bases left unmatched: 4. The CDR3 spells CASSDGAGGTYEQYF. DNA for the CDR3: TGCGCCAGCAGTGACGGAGCGGGGGGGACCTACGAGCAGTACTTC.

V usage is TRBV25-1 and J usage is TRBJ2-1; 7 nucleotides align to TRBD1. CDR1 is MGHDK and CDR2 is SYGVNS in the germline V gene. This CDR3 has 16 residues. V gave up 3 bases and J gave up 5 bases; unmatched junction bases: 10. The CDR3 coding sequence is TGTGCCAGCAGTGATGTTAGAGGGGGCAACGACAATGAGCAGTTCTTC. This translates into CASSDVRGGNDNEQFF.

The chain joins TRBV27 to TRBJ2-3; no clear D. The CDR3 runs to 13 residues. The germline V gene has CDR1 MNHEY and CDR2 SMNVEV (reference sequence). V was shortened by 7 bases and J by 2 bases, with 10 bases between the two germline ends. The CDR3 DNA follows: TGTGCCAGCAAACGCGGCTACACAGATACGCAGTATTTT. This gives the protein CASKRGYTDTQYF.

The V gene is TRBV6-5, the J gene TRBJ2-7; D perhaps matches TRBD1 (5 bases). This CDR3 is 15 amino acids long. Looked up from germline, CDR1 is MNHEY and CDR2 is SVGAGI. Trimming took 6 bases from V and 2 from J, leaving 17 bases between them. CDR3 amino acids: CASRGVGGNPYEQYF. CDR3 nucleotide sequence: TGTGCCAGCAGAGGGGTCGGCGGAAACCCCTACGAGCAGTACTTC.

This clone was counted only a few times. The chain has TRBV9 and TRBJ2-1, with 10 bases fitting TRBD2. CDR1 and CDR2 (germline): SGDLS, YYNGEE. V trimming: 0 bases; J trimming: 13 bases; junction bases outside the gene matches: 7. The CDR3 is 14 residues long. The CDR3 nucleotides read TGTGCCAGCAGCGTAGCCCAGCGGGAGGGCCCCCAGTTCTTC. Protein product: CASSVAQREGPQFF.

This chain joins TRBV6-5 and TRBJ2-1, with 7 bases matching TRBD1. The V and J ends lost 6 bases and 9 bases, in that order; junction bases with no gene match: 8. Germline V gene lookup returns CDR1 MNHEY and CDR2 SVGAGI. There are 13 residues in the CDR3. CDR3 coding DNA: TGTGCCAGCAGCGTCTACCGGGACAGTGAGCAGTTCTTC. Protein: CASSVYRDSEQFF.

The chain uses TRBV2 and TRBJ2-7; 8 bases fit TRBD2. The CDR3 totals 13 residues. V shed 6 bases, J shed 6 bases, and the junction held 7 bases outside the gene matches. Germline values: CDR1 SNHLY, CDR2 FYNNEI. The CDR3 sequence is CASRTPGGPEQYF. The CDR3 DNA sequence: TGTGCCAGCAGGACTCCGGGAGGGCCCGAGCAGTACTTC.

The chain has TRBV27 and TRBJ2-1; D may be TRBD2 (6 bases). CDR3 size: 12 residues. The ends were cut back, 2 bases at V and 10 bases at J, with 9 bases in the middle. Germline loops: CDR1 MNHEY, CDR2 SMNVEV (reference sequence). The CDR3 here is CASSLGGYEQFF. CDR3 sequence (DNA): TGTGCCAGCAGTTTAGGAGGGTACGAGCAGTTCTTC.

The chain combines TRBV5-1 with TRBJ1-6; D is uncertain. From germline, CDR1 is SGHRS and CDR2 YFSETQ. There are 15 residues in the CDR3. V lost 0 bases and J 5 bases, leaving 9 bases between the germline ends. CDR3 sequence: CASSLDGGNNSPLHF. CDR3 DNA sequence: TGCGCCAGCAGCTTGGACGGAGGGAATAATTCACCCCTCCACTTT.

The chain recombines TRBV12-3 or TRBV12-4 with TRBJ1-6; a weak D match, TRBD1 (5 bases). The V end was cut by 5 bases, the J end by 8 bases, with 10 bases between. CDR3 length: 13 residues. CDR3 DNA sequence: TGTGCCAGCAGTGTCGCGGGGGATTCACCCCTCCACTTT. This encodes CASSVAGDSPLHF.

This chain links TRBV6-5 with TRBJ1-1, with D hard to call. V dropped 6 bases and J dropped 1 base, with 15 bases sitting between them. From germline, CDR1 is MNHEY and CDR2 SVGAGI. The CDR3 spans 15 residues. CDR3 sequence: CASRPYYPENTEAFF. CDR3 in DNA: TGTGCCAGCAGACCTTACTATCCGGAGAACACTGAAGCTTTCTTT.

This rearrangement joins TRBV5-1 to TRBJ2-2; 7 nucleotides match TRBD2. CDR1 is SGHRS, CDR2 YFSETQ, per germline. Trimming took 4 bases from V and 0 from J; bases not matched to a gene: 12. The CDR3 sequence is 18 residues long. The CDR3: CASSTQGTTYANTGELFF. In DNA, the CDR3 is TGCGCCAGCAGCACCCAAGGGACTACTTACGCGAACACCGGGGAGCTGTTTTTT. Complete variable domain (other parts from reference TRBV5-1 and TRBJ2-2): KAGVTQTPRYLIKTRGQQVTLSCSPISGHRSVSWYQQTPGQGLQFLFEYFSETQRNKGNFPGRFSGRQFSNSRSEMNVSTLELGDSALYLCASSTQGTTYANTGELFFGEGSRLTVL.

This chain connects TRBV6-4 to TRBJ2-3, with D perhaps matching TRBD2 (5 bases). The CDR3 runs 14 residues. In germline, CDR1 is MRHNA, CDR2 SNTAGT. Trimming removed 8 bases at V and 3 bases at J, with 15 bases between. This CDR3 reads CASAEEVETDTQYF. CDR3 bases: TGTGCCAGCGCGGAGGAGGTGGAGACAGATACGCAGTATTTT.